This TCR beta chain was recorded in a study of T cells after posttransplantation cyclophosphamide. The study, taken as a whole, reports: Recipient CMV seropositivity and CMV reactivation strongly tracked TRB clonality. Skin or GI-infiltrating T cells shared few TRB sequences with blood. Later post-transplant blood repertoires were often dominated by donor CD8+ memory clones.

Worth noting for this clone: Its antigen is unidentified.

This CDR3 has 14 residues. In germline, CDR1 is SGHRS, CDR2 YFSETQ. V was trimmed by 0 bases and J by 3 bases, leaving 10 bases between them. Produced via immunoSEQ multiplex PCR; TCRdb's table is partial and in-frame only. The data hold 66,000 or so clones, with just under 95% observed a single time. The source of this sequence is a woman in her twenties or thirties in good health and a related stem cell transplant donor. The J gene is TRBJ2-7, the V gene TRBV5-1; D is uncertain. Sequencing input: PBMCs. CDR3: CASSLVPGSYEQYF. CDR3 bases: TGCGCCAGCAGCTTGGTACCTGGCAGCTACGAGCAGTACTTC. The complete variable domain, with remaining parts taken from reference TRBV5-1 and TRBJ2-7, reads KAGVTQTPRYLIKTRGQQVTLSCSPISGHRSVSWYQQTPGQGLQFLFEYFSETQRNKGNFPGRFSGRQFSNSRSEMNVSTLELGDSALYLCASSLVPGSYEQYFGPGTRLTVT.